Each of the 9 T cell receptor beta chains below was sequenced from the same sample in a study of blood T cell repertoires in COVID-19. Produced via immunoSEQ multiplex PCR; TCRdb's table is partial and in-frame only. The sample has roughly 150,000 clones, about 87% seen once. Source material: peripheral blood. The receptors stem from a woman older than 75 with COVID-19, enrolled during active disease.

V gene TRBV29-1 combines with J gene TRBJ2-1, with 8 nucleotides matching TRBD2. Germline CDR1 reads SQVTM; CDR2 reads ANQGSEA. The CDR3 runs 12 residues. Trimming took 6 bases from V and 8 from J; bases not matched to a gene: 6. This chain's CDR3 is CSVQRERHEQFF. The CDR3 DNA sequence: TGCAGCGTGCAGCGGGAGAGGCATGAGCAGTTCTTC.

V gene TRBV7-9 combines with J gene TRBJ2-7, with 9 bases fitting TRBD1. J lost 5 bases, V lost 5 bases, and 7 bases had no gene match. CDR1 is SEHNR and CDR2 is FQNEAQ in the germline V gene (reference sequence). The CDR3 runs to 14 residues. CDR3 coding DNA: TGTGCCAGCAGCGGCCGGGACAGGGCCCACGAGCAGTACTTC. It codes for CASSGRDRAHEQYF.

The genes are TRBV28 and TRBJ2-7; the match to TRBD1 covers 7 bases. The germline gives CDR1 MDHEN, CDR2 SYDVKM. The J segment lost 6 bases and the V segment lost 7 bases, leaving 12 bases of the junction unmatched. The CDR3 is made up of 14 amino acids. CDR3 in DNA: TGTGCCAGCACGGACAGGCCGCCGGCCGGCGAGCAGTACTTC. This codes for CASTDRPPAGEQYF.

This clone appeared a single time. V and J are TRBV29-1 and TRBJ2-7; the match to TRBD1 covers 7 bases. J was trimmed by 6 bases and V by 5 bases; bases with no gene match: 7. The CDR3 extends over 12 amino acids. Germline assignment: CDR1 SQVTM and CDR2 ANQGSEA. The DNA for the CDR3 is TGCAGCGTTAGACAGGGTAGGGGCGAGCAGTACTTC. Protein product: CSVRQGRGEQYF.

This sequence joins TRBV19 and TRBJ2-1, with 7 bases fitting TRBD2. CDR3 length: 15 residues. Germline V gene lookup returns CDR1 LNHDA and CDR2 SQIVND (reference sequence). V gave up 3 bases and J gave up 4 bases; unmatched junction bases: 6. CDR3 sequence (DNA): TGTGCCAGTAGTATCTTAGGGACTACATACAATGAGCAGTTCTTC. Amino acids: CASSILGTTYNEQFF.

V and J are TRBV27 and TRBJ2-1; 12 bases match TRBD2. This CDR3 region has 14 residues. The junction had 8 bases not matched to a gene; V was cut back by 8 bases and J by 9 bases. CDR1 is MNHEY, CDR2 SMNVEV, per germline (reference sequence). Written as DNA, the CDR3 is TGTGCCAGCGGGCGACTAGCGGGAGTGGGTGAGCAGTTCTTC. It is translated as CASGRLAGVGEQFF.

The rearrangement links TRBV7-2 to TRBJ1-5, with TRBD1 matching 8 bases. This CDR3 comprises 15 residues. Germline CDR1 reads SGHTA; CDR2 reads FQGNSA. Losses at the gene ends were 3 bases for V and 4 bases for J; bases not matched to a gene: 5. Written as DNA, the CDR3 is TGTGCCAGCAGCTTCGGGACAGGATTTAATCAGCCCCAGCATTTT. It encodes CASSFGTGFNQPQHF.

This chain connects TRBV7-6 to TRBJ1-1; a weak D match, TRBD1 (6 bases). Germline V CDR1 and CDR2: SGHVS, FNYEAQ. V gave up 0 bases and J gave up 1 base, with 9 bases separating them. The CDR3 spans 15 residues. The chain's CDR3 is CASSLAETGNTEAFF. CDR3 coding DNA: TGTGCCAGCAGCTTAGCGGAGACAGGGAACACTGAAGCTTTCTTT.

The chain links TRBV7-6 to TRBJ2-1; a possible D gene is TRBD2 (6 bases). V was pared by 4 bases and J by 1 base, with 20 bases between. CDR1 and CDR2 from the germline V gene are SGHVS and FNYEAQ. CDR3 size: 18 residues. In DNA form, the CDR3 reads TGTGCCAGCAGCTCGCCCTCGGGCGGGACGACGTCCTACAATGAGCAGTTCTTC. It is translated as CASSSPSGGTTSYNEQFF.